A selection of T cell receptor beta chains follows, all from one sample in a study of cytomegalovirus exposure and HLA in healthy donors. TCRdb keeps only in-frame clones here, not all; method: immunoSEQ multiplex PCR. The sample has some 120,000 clones, roughly 80% seen once. Sequenced sample: PBMCs. The receptors stem from a woman aged 18-30 years in good health and CMV-seronegative. CDR3s include the opening cysteine and the closing phenylalanine or tryptophan. The D gene is left open where the match is weak. Only part of the rows carry a size: once, few, many, or a class if the clone is expanded.

>.|TRBJ1-5|TRBV6-1|.
TGTGCCAGCAGTGAAGTCCAGAATCAGCCCCAGCATTTT
CASSEVQNQPQHF
>.|TRBJ2-4|TRBV6-4|.
TGTGCCAGCAGCTGGGACTCAGAAGGGGGCAGTCAGTACTTC
CASSWDSEGGSQYF
>.|TRBJ1-2|TRBV7-2|few
TGTGCCAGCAGCTTGACAGAGAACTATGGCTACACCTTC
CASSLTENYGYTF
>TRBD2|TRBJ2-7|TRBV6-5|few
TGTGCCAGCAGTTTACTAGCGGACTCCTACGAGCAGTACTTC
CASSLLADSYEQYF
>.|TRBJ1-3|TRBV6-5|once
TGTGCCAGCAGTCACAGGGAGGGAAACACCATATATTTT
CASSHREGNTIYF
>TRBD1|TRBJ2-1|TRBV6-5|.
TGTGCCAGCAGTTCCCGGGACAGGGGATTTCATGAGCAGTTCTTC
CASSSRDRGFHEQFF
>TRBD1|TRBJ2-5|TRBV6-5|.
TGTGCCAGCAGTTACTCGGACAGGGTCCAAGAGACCCAGTACTTC
CASSYSDRVQETQYF
>TRBD1|TRBJ2-4|TRBV7-8|once
TGTGCCAGCAGCCTAAACAGGGGGAACATTCAGTACTTC
CASSLNRGNIQYF
>TRBD2|TRBJ2-4|TRBV11-3|once
TGTGCCAGCAGCCCAGGCGGGGGCAAAAACATTCAGTACTTC
CASSPGGGKNIQYF
>TRBD1|TRBJ1-6|TRBV7-6|once
TGTGCCAGCAGCCCGGGTAGGGGGCGACGGAATTCACCCCTCCACTTT
CASSPGRGRRNSPLHF
>.|TRBJ1-1|TRBV7-2|.
TGTGCCAGCAGCCGTAAAGGGGGTCAGGCACAGAACACTGAAGCTTTCTTT
CASSRKGGQAQNTEAFF
>.|TRBJ1-5|TRBV9|.
TGTGCCAGCAGCGTTGGCGGCTATAGCAATCAGCCCCAGCATTTT
CASSVGGYSNQPQHF
>.|TRBJ2-7|TRBV5-1|.
TGCGCCAGCAGCTATGTAATCTCGGGGAATGGCGAGCAGTACTTC
CASSYVISGNGEQYF
>.|TRBJ1-1|TRBV7-3|.
TGTGCCAGCAGCACGGGGGGGGTCGGGAACACTGAAGCTTTCTTT
CASSTGGVGNTEAFF
>.|TRBJ2-4|TRBV14|.
TGTGCCAGCAGCCACACAGGATCCAGGTGGGCCAAAAACATTCAGTACTTC
CASSHTGSRWAKNIQYF
>.|TRBJ2-7|TRBV10-3|.
TGTGCCATCGGGGGAGGCTACGAGCAGTACTTC
CAIGGGYEQYF
>.|TRBJ2-1|TRBV1|.
TGCACCAGCAGCCACCAACCCCCCGGGACTAGCGAGTTCTTC
CTSSHQPPGTSEFF
>TRBD1|TRBJ1-1|TRBV19|.
TGTGCCAGTAGTATAGGGGACAGCGAACGGGCTTTCTTT
CASSIGDSERAFF
>.|TRBJ1-5|TRBV19|.
TGTGCCAGTACCTCGCGGGGGAATCAGCCCCAGCATTTT
CASTSRGNQPQHF
>.|TRBJ1-4|TRBV25-1|.
TGTGCCAGCAGTGAATGGGAGGGAGCAAAGGGTGAAAAACTGTTTTTT
CASSEWEGAKGEKLFF
>.|TRBJ2-7|TRBV2|.
TGTGCCAGCAGTGAAAGTGCTTTAGCGGCGTACTTC
CASSESALAAYF
>TRBD1|TRBJ2-7|TRBV6-8|.
TGTGCCAGCGGTGGACAGGGGCGTTACAGCCACGAGCAGTACTTC
CASGGQGRYSHEQYF
>.|TRBJ2-1|TRBV7-5|.
TGTGTCAGAAATCAGCGGGGGCCAGGGCGCTCCTACAATGAGCAGTTCTTC
CVRNQRGPGRSYNEQFF
>TRBD2|TRBJ2-7|TRBV11-2|.
TGTGCCAGCAGCGTAGCGGGAGTAAAGGAGCAGTACTTC
CASSVAGVKEQYF